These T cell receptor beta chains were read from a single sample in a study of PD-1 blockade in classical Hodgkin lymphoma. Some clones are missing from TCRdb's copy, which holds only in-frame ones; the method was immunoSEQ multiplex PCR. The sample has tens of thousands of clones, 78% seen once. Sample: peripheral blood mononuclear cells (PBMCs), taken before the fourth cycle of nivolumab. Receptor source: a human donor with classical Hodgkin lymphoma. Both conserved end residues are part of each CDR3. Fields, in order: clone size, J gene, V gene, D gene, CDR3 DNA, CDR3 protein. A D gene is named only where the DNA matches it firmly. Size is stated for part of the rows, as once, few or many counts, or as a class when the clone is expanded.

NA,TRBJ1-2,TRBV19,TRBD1,TGTGCCAGTAGTATAGAGCGGGGACAGGGGGCGATTGGCTACACCTTC,CASSIERGQGAIGYTF
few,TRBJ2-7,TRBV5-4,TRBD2,TGTGCCAGCAGCGCGGGACTAGCGGAGAGCTACGAGCAGTACTTC,CASSAGLAESYEQYF
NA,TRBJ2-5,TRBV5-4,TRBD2,TGTGCCAGCAGCCCTCCGACTAGCGGGGTCGGAGAGACCCAGTACTTC,CASSPPTSGVGETQYF
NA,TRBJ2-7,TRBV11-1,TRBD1,TGTGCCAGCAGCTACAGGGGGCGCTCCTACGAGCAGTACTTC,CASSYRGRSYEQYF
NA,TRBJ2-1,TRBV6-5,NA,TGTGCCAGCAGGGGGAGCTCCTACAATGAGCAGTTCTTC,CASRGSSYNEQFF
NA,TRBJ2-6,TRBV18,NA,TGTGCCAGCGATTGGGCAGGCCGTTCTGGGGCCAACGTCCTGACTTTC,CASDWAGRSGANVLTF
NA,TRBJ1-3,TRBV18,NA,TGTGCCAGCTCACCAGGCGGGGGCTACGGAAACACCATATATTTT,CASSPGGGYGNTIYF
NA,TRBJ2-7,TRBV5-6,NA,TGTGCCAGCAGCCGTCGAGGGCTAGAGGGGACATGGGGGCAGTACTTC,CASSRRGLEGTWGQYF
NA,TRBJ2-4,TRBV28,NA,TGTGCCAGCATAGGGTCGGGCGGGTTTAACATTCAGTACTTC,CASIGSGGFNIQYF
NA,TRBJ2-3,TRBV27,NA,TGTGCCAGCAGTCCCCACAGGTTGGGAGATACGCAGTATTTT,CASSPHRLGDTQYF
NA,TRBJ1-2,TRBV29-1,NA,TGCAGCGTTGAACAGGGGTTCGGCTATGGCTACACCTTC,CSVEQGFGYGYTF
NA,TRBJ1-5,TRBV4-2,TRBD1,TGTGCCAGCAGCCCACAGGGGGCCGGTGACAATCAGCCCCAGCATTTT,CASSPQGAGDNQPQHF
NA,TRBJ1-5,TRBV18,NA,TGTGCCAGCTCACCTCAGGGAGGGATTGTAAGCAATCAGCCCCAGCATTTT,CASSPQGGIVSNQPQHF
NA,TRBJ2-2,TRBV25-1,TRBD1,TGTGCCAGCAGTCGCCGGGACAGGGACACCGGGGAGCTGTTTTTT,CASSRRDRDTGELFF
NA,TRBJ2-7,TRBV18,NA,TGTGCCAGCTCACCCGATACCCCGGGCGAGCAGTACTTC,CASSPDTPGEQYF
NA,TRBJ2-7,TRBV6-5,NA,TGTGCCAGCAGGAGCCGGGACGGGACCTACGAGCAGTACTTC,CASRSRDGTYEQYF
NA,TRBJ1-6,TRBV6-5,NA,TGTGCCAGCAGTTACTCTGGGCAGTCCGATTCACCCCTCCACTTT,CASSYSGQSDSPLHF
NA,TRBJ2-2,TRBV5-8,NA,TGTGCCAGCAGCATGGGGTACAGGGGGGGCACCGGGGAGCTGTTTTTT,CASSMGYRGGTGELFF
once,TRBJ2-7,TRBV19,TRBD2,TGTGCCAGTACCTTATCCGGGGGGTACGAGCAGTACTTC,CASTLSGGYEQYF
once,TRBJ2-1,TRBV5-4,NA,TGTGCCAGCAGCTTGGATTACTTTTCTTACAATGAGCAGTTCTTC,CASSLDYFSYNEQFF
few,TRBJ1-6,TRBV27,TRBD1,TGTGCCAGCAGCCGCGGGACAGGGGCTGGTTCACCCCTCCACTTT,CASSRGTGAGSPLHF
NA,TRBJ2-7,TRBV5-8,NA,TGTGCCAGCAGCGGAGTTTTAACAGCGCTCATACGAGAGCAGTACTTC,CASSGVLTALIREQYF
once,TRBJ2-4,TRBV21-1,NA,TGTGCCAGCAGCAAAGGTAAGGGGGACACAAACATTCAGTACTTC,CASSKGKGDTNIQYF
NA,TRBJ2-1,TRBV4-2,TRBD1,TGTGCCAGCAGCCAAGAGGGGACAGGGTGGAACCATGAGCAGTTCTTC,CASSQEGTGWNHEQFF
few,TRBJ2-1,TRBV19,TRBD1,TGTGCCAGTAGTCTCGGGACAGGGGGCCACAATGAGCAGTTCTTC,CASSLGTGGHNEQFF
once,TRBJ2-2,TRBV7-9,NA,TGTGCCAGCAGGACACACAGGGTCACCGGGGAGCTGTTTTTT,CASRTHRVTGELFF
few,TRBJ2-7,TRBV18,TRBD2,TGTGCCAGCTCACCACGGCCAGAGACTAGCGGGAGGGGTTACCACGAGCAGTACTTC,CASSPRPETSGRGYHEQYF
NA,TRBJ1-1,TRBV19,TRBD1,TGTGCCAGTAACCCAGGGGGCGCGAGGAACACTGAAGCTTTCTTT,CASNPGGARNTEAFF
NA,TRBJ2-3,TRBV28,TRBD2,TGTGCCAGCAGTTCCCGGACTAGCGGGAACCCAGATACGCAGTATTTT,CASSSRTSGNPDTQYF
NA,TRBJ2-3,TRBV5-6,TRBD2,TGTGCCAGCAGCGAGACTAGCGGGGGGCGCACAGATACGCAGTATTTT,CASSETSGGRTDTQYF
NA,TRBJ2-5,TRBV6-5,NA,TGTGCCAGCAGTTACTCGAGAGAGACCCAGTACTTC,CASSYSRETQYF
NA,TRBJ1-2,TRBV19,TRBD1,TGTGCCAGTAGTTCCCGGGACAGGTCTAACTATGGCTACACCTTC,CASSSRDRSNYGYTF
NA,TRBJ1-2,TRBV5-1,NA,TGCGCCAGCAGCTTGGGAGTAGGAAACTATGGCTACACCTTC,CASSLGVGNYGYTF
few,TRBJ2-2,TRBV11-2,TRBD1,TGTGCCAGCAGCCTTCTGACAGGGGCGAGCACCGGGGAGCTGTTTTTT,CASSLLTGASTGELFF
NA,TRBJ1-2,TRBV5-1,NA,TGCGCCAGCAGCACCGACCTCTGGACAGACCTCTATGGCTACACCTTC,CASSTDLWTDLYGYTF
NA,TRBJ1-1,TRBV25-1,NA,TGTGCCAGCAGTAGGGCGGGGGACCGGGGGGCTTTCTTT,CASSRAGDRGAFF
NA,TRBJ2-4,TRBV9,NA,TGTGCCAGCAGCGAGCGGATAACGGGACGACGGAACATTCAGTACTTC,CASSERITGRRNIQYF
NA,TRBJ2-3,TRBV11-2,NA,TGTGCCAGCAGCCCACAGAGGGATACGCAGTATTTT,CASSPQRDTQYF
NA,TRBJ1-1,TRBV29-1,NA,TGCAGCGTTGTTTGGGGGCGCGGCACTGAAGCTTTCTTT,CSVVWGRGTEAFF
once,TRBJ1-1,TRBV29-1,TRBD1,TGCAGCGTTGGTAGGCAGATCGGGGGAAAAGGCAACAGGGGGAGTGGCACTGAAGCTTTCTTT,CSVGRQIGGKGNRGSGTEAFF
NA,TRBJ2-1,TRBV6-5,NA,TGTGCCAGCAGTTATTCGGCGGCACTTGCTGAGCAGTTCTTC,CASSYSAALAEQFF
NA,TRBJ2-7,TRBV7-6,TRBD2,TGTGCCAGCAGCGCGGGGGGCGCCTACGAGCAGTACTTC,CASSAGGAYEQYF